This T cell receptor beta chain was recorded in a study of PD-1 blockade in classical Hodgkin lymphoma. Broader study findings: The authors have not defined what causes the repertoire differences, possibly disease activity or prior therapy.

TCRdb's table, derived via immunoSEQ multiplex PCR, lists solely in-frame clones and lacks some. The data hold around 30,000 clones, with roughly 89% observed a single time. Regarding time point: newly diagnosed, previously untreated cHL patient sample. Researchers report purifying CD4+ T cells from thawed PBMCs by magnetic negative selection. In regard to this clone: Its antigen is not known.

V was pared by 6 bases and J by 1 base, with 21 bases between. Per germline, CDR1 MDHEN and CDR2 SYDVKM. CDR3 length: 17 residues. The sequencing sample was made of CD4+ T cells from blood. This sequence joins TRBV28 and TRBJ1-1; possible D gene TRBD1, 6 bases. The receptor was derived from a human donor with classical Hodgkin lymphoma. Here the CDR3 reads CASSPNPFGQSNTEAFF. CDR3 sequence (DNA): TGTGCCAGCAGCCCCAACCCCTTCGGACAGTCGAACACTGAAGCTTTCTTT.